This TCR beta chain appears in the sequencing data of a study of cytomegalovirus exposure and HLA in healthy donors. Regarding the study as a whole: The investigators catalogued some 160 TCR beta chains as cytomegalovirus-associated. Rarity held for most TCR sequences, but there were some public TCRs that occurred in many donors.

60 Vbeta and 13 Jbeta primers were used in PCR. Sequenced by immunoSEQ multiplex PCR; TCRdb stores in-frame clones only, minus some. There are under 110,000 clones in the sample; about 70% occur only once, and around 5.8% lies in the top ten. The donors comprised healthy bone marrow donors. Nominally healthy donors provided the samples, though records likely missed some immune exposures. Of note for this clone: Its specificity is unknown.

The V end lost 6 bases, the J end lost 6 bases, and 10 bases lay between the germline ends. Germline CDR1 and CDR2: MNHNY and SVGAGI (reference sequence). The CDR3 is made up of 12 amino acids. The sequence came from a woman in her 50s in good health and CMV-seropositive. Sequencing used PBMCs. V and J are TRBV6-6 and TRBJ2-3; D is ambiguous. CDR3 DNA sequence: TGTGCCAGCAGCGCCTCGAGGGATACGCAGTATTTT. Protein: CASSASRDTQYF.